This TCR beta chain appears in the sequencing data of a study of shared clonotypes between healthy human individuals. The repertoire was sequenced with immunoSEQ multiplex PCR; TCRdb's copy has only in-frame clones and lacks some. There are 1,400,000 or so clones in the sample; approximately 98.5% occur only once, and 0.36% lies in the top ten. This CDR3 contains 13 residues. In germline, CDR1 is SGHAT, CDR2 FQNNGV. Trimming took 5 bases from V and 8 from J, leaving 15 bases between them. Specimen: naive CD4+ T cells sorted from blood. Documented subset: CD45RA+ positively selected. This rearrangement joins TRBV11-2 to TRBJ1-1; D is undetermined. The sequence came from a man in his thirties or forties in good health. The CDR3, as DNA: TGTGCCAGCAGCCCTGACAAAACTCAAGAAGCTTTCTTT. Protein sequence: CASSPDKTQEAFF.